These T cell receptor beta chains were read from a single sample in a study of beta chain features in type 1 diabetes. Some clones are missing from TCRdb's copy, which holds only in-frame ones; the method was immunoSEQ multiplex PCR. The sample consists of 150,000 or so clones, nearly 50% of them appearing once. The specimen was Tregs from blood. These TCRs come from a man between 18 and 29 years old in good health. The CDR3 runs from the conserved cysteine through the conserved F or W. Each record gives: clone size, J gene, V gene, D gene, CDR3 protein, CDR3 DNA. D genes are given only for firm matches. Not all rows give a size; the values are once, few, many and, for expanded clones, a class.

abundance: few
j_gene: TRBJ1-2
v_gene: TRBV7-2
d_gene: TRBD1
CDR3aa: CASSLRQGASVVRYGYTF
CDR3nt: TGTGCCAGCAGCTTACGACAGGGTGCGTCTGTTGTACGCTATGGCTACACCTTC

abundance: NA
j_gene: TRBJ1-4
v_gene: TRBV11-2
d_gene: NA
CDR3aa: CASSLETGNEKLFF
CDR3nt: TGTGCCAGCAGCTTAGAAACAGGGAATGAAAAACTGTTTTTT

abundance: NA
j_gene: TRBJ2-7
v_gene: TRBV6-5
d_gene: NA
CDR3aa: CATRSPYEQYF
CDR3nt: TGTGCTACAAGATCCCCCTACGAGCAGTACTTC

abundance: NA
j_gene: TRBJ1-2
v_gene: TRBV28
d_gene: NA
CDR3aa: CASRTAGALMFNSYTF
CDR3nt: TGTGCCAGCAGGACTGCAGGGGCCCTTATGTTTAATAGCTACACCTTC

abundance: NA
j_gene: TRBJ2-2
v_gene: TRBV27
d_gene: TRBD2
CDR3aa: CASSGIGLAHFSGELFF
CDR3nt: TGTGCCAGCAGTGGGATTGGACTAGCCCACTTTTCGGGGGAGCTGTTTTTT

abundance: NA
j_gene: TRBJ2-3
v_gene: TRBV7-2
d_gene: TRBD2
CDR3aa: CASSLTLAGGLDTQYF
CDR3nt: TGTGCCAGCAGCTTAACACTAGCGGGGGGTTTGGATACGCAGTATTTT

abundance: few
j_gene: TRBJ2-7
v_gene: TRBV11-2
d_gene: NA
CDR3aa: CASSLVREQYF
CDR3nt: TGTGCCAGCAGTCTAGTCCGCGAGCAGTACTTC

abundance: NA
j_gene: TRBJ2-1
v_gene: TRBV18
d_gene: NA
CDR3aa: CASSLSGNEQFF
CDR3nt: TGTGCCAGCTCACTGAGCGGCAATGAGCAGTTCTTC

abundance: NA
j_gene: TRBJ2-5
v_gene: TRBV29-1
d_gene: NA
CDR3aa: CSVGRVGTQYF
CDR3nt: TGCAGCGTTGGACGGGTAGGGACCCAGTACTTC

abundance: NA
j_gene: TRBJ1-2
v_gene: TRBV7-9
d_gene: NA
CDR3aa: CASFYPGYDYGYTF
CDR3nt: TGTGCCAGCTTCTATCCCGGGTACGACTATGGCTACACCTTC

abundance: few
j_gene: TRBJ1-1
v_gene: TRBV6-5
d_gene: NA
CDR3aa: CASSYSRATEAFF
CDR3nt: TGTGCCAGCAGTTATTCCAGGGCGACTGAAGCTTTCTTT

abundance: few
j_gene: TRBJ2-7
v_gene: TRBV6-5
d_gene: TRBD1
CDR3aa: CASNNRDRGFEQYF
CDR3nt: TGTGCCAGCAATAACCGGGACAGGGGCTTCGAGCAGTACTTC

abundance: once
j_gene: TRBJ2-2
v_gene: TRBV15
d_gene: NA
CDR3aa: CATSREGGTSTGELFF
CDR3nt: TGTGCCACCAGCAGAGAGGGCGGGACGAGTACCGGGGAGCTGTTTTTT

abundance: NA
j_gene: TRBJ2-2
v_gene: TRBV19
d_gene: TRBD1
CDR3aa: CASMNRDRVGGELFF
CDR3nt: TGTGCCAGTATGAACCGGGACAGGGTGGGCGGGGAGCTGTTTTTT

abundance: NA
j_gene: TRBJ2-2
v_gene: TRBV28
d_gene: NA
CDR3aa: CASSLSRTGELFF
CDR3nt: TGTGCCAGCAGTTTATCCAGAACCGGGGAGCTGTTTTTT

abundance: NA
j_gene: TRBJ2-2
v_gene: TRBV28
d_gene: NA
CDR3aa: CASSLSAGLARAGELFF
CDR3nt: TGTGCCAGCAGTTTAAGTGCCGGGCTAGCTCGGGCCGGGGAGCTGTTTTTT

abundance: NA
j_gene: TRBJ1-4
v_gene: TRBV30
d_gene: TRBD1
CDR3aa: CAYSGTGHEKLFF
CDR3nt: TGTGCCTACTCCGGGACAGGGCATGAAAAACTGTTTTTT

abundance: few
j_gene: TRBJ2-5
v_gene: TRBV7-2
d_gene: TRBD1
CDR3aa: CASSSNKGAAETQYF
CDR3nt: TGTGCCAGCAGCTCGAATAAGGGGGCTGCAGAGACCCAGTACTTC

abundance: NA
j_gene: TRBJ2-7
v_gene: TRBV30
d_gene: TRBD2
CDR3aa: CAWRTSGRAYEQYF
CDR3nt: TGTGCCTGGAGGACTAGCGGGAGGGCCTACGAGCAGTACTTC

abundance: NA
j_gene: TRBJ2-7
v_gene: TRBV4-2
d_gene: TRBD2
CDR3aa: CASSQIAGASLKQYF
CDR3nt: TGTGCCAGCAGCCAAATAGCGGGGGCATCTCTTAAGCAGTACTTC

abundance: NA
j_gene: TRBJ2-6
v_gene: TRBV7-2
d_gene: NA
CDR3aa: CASSFGQPSGANVLTF
CDR3nt: TGTGCCAGCAGCTTCGGACAACCTTCTGGGGCCAACGTCCTGACTTTC

abundance: NA
j_gene: TRBJ2-3
v_gene: TRBV5-1
d_gene: TRBD2
CDR3aa: CASSLGLAGSTDTQYF
CDR3nt: TGCGCCAGCAGCTTGGGATTAGCGGGCTCCACAGATACGCAGTATTTT

abundance: NA
j_gene: TRBJ1-1
v_gene: TRBV5-6
d_gene: TRBD1
CDR3aa: CASSSPGGVPPRMNTEAFF
CDR3nt: TGTGCCAGCAGCTCCCCAGGGGGCGTCCCCCCGAGAATGAACACTGAAGCTTTCTTT

abundance: NA
j_gene: TRBJ2-5
v_gene: TRBV2
d_gene: NA
CDR3aa: CASNRRGGEETQYF
CDR3nt: TGTGCCAGCAATCGTAGGGGTGGCGAAGAGACCCAGTACTTC

abundance: few
j_gene: TRBJ1-5
v_gene: TRBV2
d_gene: NA
CDR3aa: CASSEVGSPRPQHF
CDR3nt: TGTGCCAGCAGTGAGGTGGGCAGTCCACGACCCCAGCATTTT

abundance: NA
j_gene: TRBJ1-1
v_gene: TRBV29-1
d_gene: NA
CDR3aa: CSVRQTLNTEAFF
CDR3nt: TGCAGCGTTAGACAGACACTGAACACTGAAGCTTTCTTT

abundance: NA
j_gene: TRBJ2-3
v_gene: TRBV28
d_gene: NA
CDR3aa: CANRRAGSTDTQYF
CDR3nt: TGTGCCAACCGACGGGCGGGCAGCACAGATACGCAGTATTTT

abundance: few
j_gene: TRBJ2-2
v_gene: TRBV9
d_gene: NA
CDR3aa: CASSVVRGELFF
CDR3nt: TGTGCCAGCAGCGTAGTAAGGGGCGAGCTGTTTTTT

abundance: NA
j_gene: TRBJ2-4
v_gene: TRBV28
d_gene: TRBD1
CDR3aa: CASKQGAEGIQYF
CDR3nt: TGTGCCAGCAAGCAGGGGGCAGAGGGCATTCAGTACTTC

abundance: NA
j_gene: TRBJ2-7
v_gene: TRBV4-2
d_gene: TRBD2
CDR3aa: CASSQAGGGSDEQYF
CDR3nt: TGTGCCAGCAGCCAAGCGGGGGGGGGATCTGACGAGCAGTACTTC

abundance: NA
j_gene: TRBJ1-2
v_gene: TRBV29-1
d_gene: TRBD1
CDR3aa: CSVDDRGGGYTF
CDR3nt: TGCAGCGTTGATGACAGGGGAGGAGGCTACACCTTC

abundance: NA
j_gene: TRBJ1-2
v_gene: TRBV28
d_gene: TRBD1
CDR3aa: CASSSGGPIGYTF
CDR3nt: TGTGCCAGCAGTTCAGGGGGCCCTATCGGCTACACCTTC

abundance: NA
j_gene: TRBJ2-7
v_gene: TRBV9
d_gene: TRBD1
CDR3aa: CASSVGTGVPYEQYF
CDR3nt: TGTGCCAGCAGCGTAGGGACAGGGGTGCCCTACGAGCAGTACTTC

abundance: NA
j_gene: TRBJ2-3
v_gene: TRBV7-8
d_gene: NA
CDR3aa: CASSLRGAPLDTQYF
CDR3nt: TGTGCCAGCAGCTTACGGGGGGCCCCTCTAGATACGCAGTATTTT

abundance: NA
j_gene: TRBJ2-5
v_gene: TRBV14
d_gene: TRBD1
CDR3aa: CASSPPGTVQETQYF
CDR3nt: TGTGCCAGCAGCCCTCCTGGGACAGTCCAAGAGACCCAGTACTTC

abundance: NA
j_gene: TRBJ2-1
v_gene: TRBV7-2
d_gene: TRBD1
CDR3aa: CASSFQTGGPYNEQFF
CDR3nt: TGTGCCAGCAGCTTTCAGACAGGGGGGCCGTACAATGAGCAGTTCTTC

abundance: NA
j_gene: TRBJ1-2
v_gene: TRBV15
d_gene: TRBD1
CDR3aa: CATSTRQGGSYGYTF
CDR3nt: TGTGCCACCAGCACCAGACAGGGAGGAAGCTATGGCTACACCTTC

abundance: once
j_gene: TRBJ1-1
v_gene: TRBV18
d_gene: NA
CDR3aa: CASFQGSSTEAFF
CDR3nt: TGTGCCAGCTTCCAGGGGTCCAGCACTGAAGCTTTCTTT

abundance: few
j_gene: TRBJ2-1
v_gene: TRBV30
d_gene: TRBD2
CDR3aa: CAWSEGLAVYNEQFF
CDR3nt: TGTGCCTGGAGTGAGGGACTAGCTGTTTACAATGAGCAGTTCTTC

abundance: NA
j_gene: TRBJ2-1
v_gene: TRBV4-2
d_gene: TRBD2
CDR3aa: CASSISGSSYNEQFF
CDR3nt: TGTGCCAGCAGCATTAGCGGGAGCTCCTACAATGAGCAGTTCTTC

abundance: few
j_gene: TRBJ1-5
v_gene: TRBV7-2
d_gene: NA
CDR3aa: CASSLIRVKDQPQHF
CDR3nt: TGTGCCAGCAGCTTAATCAGGGTAAAGGATCAGCCCCAGCATTTT

abundance: NA
j_gene: TRBJ2-2
v_gene: TRBV5-1
d_gene: NA
CDR3aa: CASSGRQAGELFF
CDR3nt: TGCGCCAGCAGCGGCCGACAGGCCGGGGAGCTGTTTTTT

abundance: NA
j_gene: TRBJ1-2
v_gene: TRBV19
d_gene: NA
CDR3aa: CASSISTALPGYTF
CDR3nt: TGTGCCAGTAGTATAAGTACAGCTCTCCCCGGCTACACCTTC

abundance: NA
j_gene: TRBJ1-1
v_gene: TRBV18
d_gene: NA
CDR3aa: CASSPPTARNTEAFF
CDR3nt: TGTGCCAGCTCACCACCGACAGCGAGGAACACTGAAGCTTTCTTT

abundance: NA
j_gene: TRBJ2-3
v_gene: TRBV5-1
d_gene: TRBD2
CDR3aa: CASSLGSSGSTDTQYF
CDR3nt: TGCGCCAGCAGCTTGGGGAGTAGCGGGAGCACAGATACGCAGTATTTT

abundance: few
j_gene: TRBJ2-2
v_gene: TRBV4-2
d_gene: NA
CDR3aa: CASSQEGGGGTGELFF
CDR3nt: TGTGCCAGCAGCCAAGAGGGGGGTGGCGGGACCGGGGAGCTGTTTTTT

abundance: few
j_gene: TRBJ2-1
v_gene: TRBV19
d_gene: TRBD2
CDR3aa: CASSPSRGGAGNEQFF
CDR3nt: TGTGCCAGTAGTCCCAGCCGCGGGGGGGCTGGCAATGAGCAGTTCTTC